This T cell receptor (beta chain) was documented in a study of T cell responses to AZD1222 COVID-19 vaccine (dated by TCRdb to the early 2020s). The study in broad terms: TCR sequencing covered some 240 trial participants: 200 to 220 given two doses of AZD1222 and approximately 25 given two doses of MenACWY control vaccine. Trial participants were enrolled into age subgroups of 18-55, 56-69 and 70-plus years, which contained approximately 150, 30 and 60 TCR-sequenced participants, respectively. Here is what the overall study found, with its caveats: In the small 56-69-year group, the increase in depth fell short of significance, most likely because of low power. Participants were mostly white British and included more females than males, and it was suggested by the authors that clonal diversity may have been underestimated. Nearly half of unique spike-specific TCRs reportedly recognized epitopes outside regions mutated in the B.1.351 and B.1.1.7 variants. Because no samples from the day 14 peak response were available, repertoires could be characterized only after the peak T cell response. The vaccine-associated CD4 TCRs covered the entire spike protein, and the dominant responses fell in regions 160-218 and 743-854. After two AZD1222 doses, both the breadth and the depth of spike-specific TCRs were significantly higher than at day 0 and than in MenACWY recipients. Conclusions about previously exposed vaccinees were limited because only 5 or 6 AZD1222 recipients were SARS-CoV-2 seropositive at baseline.

The time point label, as the study defines it: about 28 days (+/-7) after the second vaccine dose. AZD1222 recipients with second doses at about 4 weeks or about 12 weeks were pooled, because spike-specific TCR depth and breadth did not differ between schedules. Vaccinee samples came from UK trials COV001 and COV002, including a single-blind randomized controlled phase 2/3 trial of AZD1222 (ChAdOx1 nCoV-19) in healthy adults. For TCRbeta chain sequencing, PBMC samples were collected from trial participants at day 0 and at day 28 after the second dose. The CDR3 regions of human TCRbeta chains were subjected to immunosequencing. On the study's bioinformatics: Repertoire TCRs were checked for matches against a reference library of SARS-CoV-2-specific TCRs that had been generated using the MIRA antigen-specificity platform. Breadth meant the fraction of unique TCRs that were SARS-CoV-2-associated, whereas depth meant the fraction of total T cells that were SARS-CoV-2-associated. Using the MIRA data, every spike-specific TCR was mapped to the spike region that the TCR reacted to and assigned to either a CD4 or a CD8 class. Log10-transformed breadth and depth values were compared by one-way ANOVA with Sidak's multiple comparisons tests. TCRdb took over this immuneACCESS table, retaining in-frame rearrangements with V and J assigned. Such tables are incomplete; in checked studies, under half of the missing clones stem from an unresolved V gene, and the remainder is unexplained. V, J and clone size were drawn from that table, and D and trimming were deduced from the DNA. This sample is represented by approximately 150,000 clones; around 90% of them were singletons. The ten largest clones add up to roughly 3.4% of the sample.

As regards this clone: Its antigen is not yet known. No base qualities exist here, and no much larger clone lies one base off it.

V is cut back by 6 bases and J by 7 bases, with 10 bases in the junction unmatched. Including the terminal cysteine and phenylalanine, the CDR3 comprises 14 residues. The sequence is cut down to CDR3 DNA, 42 bases in frame from base 1. CDR1 and CDR2 were assigned from the germline V gene (reference sequence) as MNHEY and SMNVEV. The TCR comes from an adult who received the AZD1222 COVID-19 vaccine. Sample: peripheral blood, taken 28 days after the second AZD1222 dose. The chain joins TRBV27 to TRBJ1-1; TRBD1 aligns with 8 central bases. The CDR3 protein: CASSSGTGHYEAFF. The sequenced DNA is TGTGCCAGCAGCTCCGGGACAGGCCATTATGAAGCTTTCTTT.